This T cell receptor (beta chain) was identified in a study of monozygotic twins with inflammatory bowel disease. CDR1 SGDLS and CDR2 YYNGEE come from the germline V gene. This CDR3 has 18 amino acids. TCRdb reprocessed the 5' RACE reads and reports one entry per CDR3 protein, with no DNA. This listing includes around 400,000 distinct CDR3 sequences. The J gene is TRBJ2-6, the V gene TRBV9; there is no DNA to check the TCRdb D call of TRBD1. The TCR sequence derives from a human donor with ulcerative colitis or Crohn's disease, or a healthy co-twin of an affected twin (not recorded which). Input material: blood. The CDR3 sequence: CASSPQGSPSSGANVLTF.